This T cell receptor (beta chain) was identified during a study of blood T cell repertoires in COVID-19. Profiling relied on immunoSEQ multiplex PCR, and the TCRdb table lists in-frame clones only, not all of them. The profile shows under 20,000 clones, roughly 88% of them singletons. Trimming removed 3 bases from V and 6 bases from J; junction bases left unmatched: 5. Looked up from germline, CDR1 is SQVTM and CDR2 is ANQGSEA. The CDR3 contains 13 residues. The clonotype comes from a human donor in a cohort sampled during active COVID-19. The sequencing sample was made of peripheral blood. J is TRBJ2-4 and V is TRBV29-1; 7 nucleotides align to TRBD2. For the CDR3, the DNA is TGCAGCGTTGATACCGGGAGGTCAAACATTCAGTACTTC. This gives the protein CSVDTGRSNIQYF.